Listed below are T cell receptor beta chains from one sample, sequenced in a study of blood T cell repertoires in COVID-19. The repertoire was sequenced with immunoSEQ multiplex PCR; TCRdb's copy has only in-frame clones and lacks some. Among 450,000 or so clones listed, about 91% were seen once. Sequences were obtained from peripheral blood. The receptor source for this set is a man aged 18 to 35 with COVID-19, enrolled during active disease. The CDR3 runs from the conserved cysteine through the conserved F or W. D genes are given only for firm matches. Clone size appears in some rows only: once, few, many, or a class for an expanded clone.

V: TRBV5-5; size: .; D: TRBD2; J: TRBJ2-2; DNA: TGTGCCAGCAGCTTGTCGTCGCGGGGGTACACCGGGGAGCTGTTTTTT; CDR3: CASSLSSRGYTGELFF
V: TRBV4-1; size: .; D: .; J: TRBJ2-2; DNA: TGCGCCAGCACCCCAACTAGCGGGGAGCTGTTTTTT; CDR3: CASTPTSGELFF
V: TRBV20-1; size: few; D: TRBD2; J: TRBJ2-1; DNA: TGCAGTGCTAGTAAGACTAGCGGGAGTATTGGTGAGCAGTTCTTC; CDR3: CSASKTSGSIGEQFF
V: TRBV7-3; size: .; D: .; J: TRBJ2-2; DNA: TGTGCCAGCAGCTTTATGCGGGAGAACACCGGGGAGCTGTTTTTT; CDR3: CASSFMRENTGELFF
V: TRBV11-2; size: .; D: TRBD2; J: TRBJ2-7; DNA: TGTGCCAGCAGCTTTGTTAGCGGACTAGGTTACGGGCAGTACTTC; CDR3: CASSFVSGLGYGQYF
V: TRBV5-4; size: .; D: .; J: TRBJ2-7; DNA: TGTGCCAGCAGCCCGGATAGCGGCCCCTACGAGCAGTACTTC; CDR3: CASSPDSGPYEQYF
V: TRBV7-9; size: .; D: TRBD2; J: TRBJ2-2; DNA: TGTGCCAGCAGCCCATACGGGACTACCTCCGGGGAGCTGTTTTTT; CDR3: CASSPYGTTSGELFF
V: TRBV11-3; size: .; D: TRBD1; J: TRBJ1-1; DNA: TGTGCCAGCAGTCCCGGGACAGGTGAAGCTTTCTTT; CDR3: CASSPGTGEAFF
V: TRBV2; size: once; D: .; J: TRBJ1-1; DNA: TGTGCCAGCAGTGAAGATTCTAACACTGAAGCTTTCTTT; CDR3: CASSEDSNTEAFF
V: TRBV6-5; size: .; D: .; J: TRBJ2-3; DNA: TGTGCCAGTAAGAGGCGGCAGGGGAAGGATACGCAGTATTTT; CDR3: CASKRRQGKDTQYF
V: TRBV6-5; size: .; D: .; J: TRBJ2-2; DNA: TGTGCCGCTAAAAGTCCGGGGGCCGGGGAGCTGTTTTTT; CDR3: CAAKSPGAGELFF
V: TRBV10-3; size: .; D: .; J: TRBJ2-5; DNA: TGTGCCATCAGTGGAGGGATCGAGACCCAGTACTTC; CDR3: CAISGGIETQYF
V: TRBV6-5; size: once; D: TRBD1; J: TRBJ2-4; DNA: TGTGCCAGCAGTACCACAGGGGCCGACAAAAACATTCAGTACTTC; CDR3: CASSTTGADKNIQYF
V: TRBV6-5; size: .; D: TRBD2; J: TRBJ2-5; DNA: TGTGCCAGCAGTTCCAGACTAGCGGAGGGCCATTGGACCCAGTACTTC; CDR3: CASSSRLAEGHWTQYF
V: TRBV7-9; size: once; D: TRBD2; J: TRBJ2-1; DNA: TGTGCCAGCAGCTTAGTGGGCGCGGGGGGTCACAATGAGCAGTTCTTC; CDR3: CASSLVGAGGHNEQFF
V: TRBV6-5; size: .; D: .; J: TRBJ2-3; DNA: TGTGCCAGCAGCTTAAGTGGGGGGTCGGCTGGTACGCAGTATTTT; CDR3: CASSLSGGSAGTQYF
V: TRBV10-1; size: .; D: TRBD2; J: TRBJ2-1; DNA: TGCGCCAGCAGTCCCGGACTAGCGGGGGGGCAGTTCTACAATGAGCAGTTCTTC; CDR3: CASSPGLAGGQFYNEQFF
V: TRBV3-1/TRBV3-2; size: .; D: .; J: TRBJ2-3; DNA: TGTGCCAGCAGCCAGGGACGGTATGGGGGGGATACGCAGTATTTT; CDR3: CASSQGRYGGDTQYF
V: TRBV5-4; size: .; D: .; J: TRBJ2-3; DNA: TGTGCCAGCAGCTTTACAGTCACAGATACGCAGTATTTT; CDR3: CASSFTVTDTQYF
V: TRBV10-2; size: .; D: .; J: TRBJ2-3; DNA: TGCGCCGTACTTCCGGGACTGGGCACAGATACGCAGTATTTT; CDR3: CAVLPGLGTDTQYF
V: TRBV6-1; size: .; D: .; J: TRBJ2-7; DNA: TGTGCCAGCAGTGAATATTTTCTTGGCAGCGTCCACGAGCAGTACTTC; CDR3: CASSEYFLGSVHEQYF
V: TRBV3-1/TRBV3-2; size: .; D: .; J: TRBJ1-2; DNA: TGTGCCAGCAACCCTGGCTCAAACTATGGCTACACCTTC; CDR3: CASNPGSNYGYTF
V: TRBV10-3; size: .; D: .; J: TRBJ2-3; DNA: TGTGCCATCAGTGAGGGCCATACGCAGTATTTT; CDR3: CAISEGHTQYF
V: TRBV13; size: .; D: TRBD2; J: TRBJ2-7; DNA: TGTGCCAGCAGCCCCCGCGGTAGCGGGAGGTCGGGTGAGCAGTACTTC; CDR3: CASSPRGSGRSGEQYF
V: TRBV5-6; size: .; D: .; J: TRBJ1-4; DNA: TGTGCCAGCAGCTTCGATGACAGGTTCGGTATCGCTAATGAAAAACTGTTTTTT; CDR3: CASSFDDRFGIANEKLFF
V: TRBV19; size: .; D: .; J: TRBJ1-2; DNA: TGTGCCAGTAATCCCGGGACTCAAAACGGGTATGGCTACACCTTC; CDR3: CASNPGTQNGYGYTF
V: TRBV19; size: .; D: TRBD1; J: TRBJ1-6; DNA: TGTGCCAGTACACAGGGGGGTTCACCCCTCCACTTT; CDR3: CASTQGGSPLHF
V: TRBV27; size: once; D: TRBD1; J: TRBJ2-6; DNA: TGTGCCAGTACAGGGGCTGGGGCCAACGTCCTGACTTTC; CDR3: CASTGAGANVLTF
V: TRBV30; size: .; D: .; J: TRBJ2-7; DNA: TGTGCCTGGAGCGTTCTAGGGAGCTCCTACGAGCAGTACTTC; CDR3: CAWSVLGSSYEQYF
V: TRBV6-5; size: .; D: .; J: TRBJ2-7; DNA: TGTGCCAGCCGTACGCGTTCCCCCTACGAGCAGTACTTC; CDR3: CASRTRSPYEQYF
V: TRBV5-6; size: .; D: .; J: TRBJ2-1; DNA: TGTGCCAGCAGCTGGAGGTCCCTAGCGAGTAATGAGCAGTTCTTC; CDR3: CASSWRSLASNEQFF
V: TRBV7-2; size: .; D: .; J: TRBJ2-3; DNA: TGTGCCAGCAGCGAAGGACTGGGAGATACGCAGTATTTT; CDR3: CASSEGLGDTQYF
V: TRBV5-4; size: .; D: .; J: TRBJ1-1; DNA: TGTGCCAGCAGCTTGACGCAGGCTAACACTGAAGCTTTCTTT; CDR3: CASSLTQANTEAFF
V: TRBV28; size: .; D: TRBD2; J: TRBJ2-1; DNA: TGTGCCAGCAGTTCGCTAGCGGATCTTTACAATGAGCAGTTCTTC; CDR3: CASSSLADLYNEQFF
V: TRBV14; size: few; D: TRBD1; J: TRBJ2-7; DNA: TGTGCCAGCAGCCAAGATCGGACAGGTGCCTACGAGCAGTACTTC; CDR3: CASSQDRTGAYEQYF
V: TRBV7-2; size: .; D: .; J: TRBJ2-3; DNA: TGTGCCAGCAGCTTAGTCCTCGCAGATACGCAGTATTTT; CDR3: CASSLVLADTQYF
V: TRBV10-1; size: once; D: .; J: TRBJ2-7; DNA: TGCGCCAGCAGCGCTGGGACTGGATACGAGCAGTACTTC; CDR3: CASSAGTGYEQYF
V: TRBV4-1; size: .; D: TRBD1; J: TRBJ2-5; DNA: TGCGCCAGCAGCTCCCGGACAGGGGAGCAAGAGACCCAGTACTTC; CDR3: CASSSRTGEQETQYF
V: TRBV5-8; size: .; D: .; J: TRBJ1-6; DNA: TGTGCCAGCAGCTTGAGGCAGGCTGGGAATTCACCCCTCCACTTT; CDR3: CASSLRQAGNSPLHF
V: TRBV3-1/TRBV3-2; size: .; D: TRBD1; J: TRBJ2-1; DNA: TGTGCCAGCAGCCAAGGGCTGGGGACAGCCTACCCAGGGGAGCAGTTCTTC; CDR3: CASSQGLGTAYPGEQFF
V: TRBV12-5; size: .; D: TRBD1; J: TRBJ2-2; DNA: TGTGCTAGTGGTTTGCCGCGGACAGGGGGAAACACCGGGGAGCTGTTTTTT; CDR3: CASGLPRTGGNTGELFF
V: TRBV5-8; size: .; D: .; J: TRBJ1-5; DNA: TGTGCCAGCAGCTTTAACAGGGTCGGCAATCAGCCCCAGCATTTT; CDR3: CASSFNRVGNQPQHF
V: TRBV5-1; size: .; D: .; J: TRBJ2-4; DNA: TGCGCCAGCAGCGGGACTGCTAACAAAAACATTCAGTACTTC; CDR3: CASSGTANKNIQYF
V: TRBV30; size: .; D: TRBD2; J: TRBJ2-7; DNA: TGTGCCTGGAGTGATACTAGCGGGAGGCTCCCCTACGAGCAGTACTTC; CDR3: CAWSDTSGRLPYEQYF
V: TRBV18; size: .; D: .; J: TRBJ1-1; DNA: TGTGCCAGCTCACCACCCTCGGTTCGCCGGGCTTTCTTT; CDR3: CASSPPSVRRAFF
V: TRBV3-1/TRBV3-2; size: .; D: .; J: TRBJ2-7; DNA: TGTGCCAGCAGCCAAGTGGCTGAGCAGTACTTC; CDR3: CASSQVAEQYF
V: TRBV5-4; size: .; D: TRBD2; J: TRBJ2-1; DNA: TGTGCCAGCAGGAGCGGGGAGGCTCTCAATGAGCAGTTCTTC; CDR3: CASRSGEALNEQFF
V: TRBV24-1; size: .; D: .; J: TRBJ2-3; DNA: TGTGCCACCAGTGATTTTTTCGACAGAACAGATACGCAGTATTTT; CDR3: CATSDFFDRTDTQYF
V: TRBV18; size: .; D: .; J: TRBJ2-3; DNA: TGTGCCAGCTCAACCCTGGTATGGGGGGAGAGCACAGATACGCAGTATTTT; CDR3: CASSTLVWGESTDTQYF
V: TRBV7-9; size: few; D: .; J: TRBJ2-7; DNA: TGTGCCAGCACCAAAGGGGGGGTGGAGTACTTC; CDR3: CASTKGGVEYF
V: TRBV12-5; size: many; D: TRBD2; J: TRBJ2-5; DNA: TGTGCTAGTGGCCGGACTAGCGGGGGTTCCCAGGCGACCCAGTACTTC; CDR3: CASGRTSGGSQATQYF
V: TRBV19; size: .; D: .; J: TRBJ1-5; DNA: TGTGCCAGTAGATCAAATCAGCCCCAGCATTTT; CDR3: CASRSNQPQHF
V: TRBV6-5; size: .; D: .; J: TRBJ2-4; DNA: TGTGCCAGCAGCCAAACACGAGGCAAAAACATTCAGTACTTC; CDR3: CASSQTRGKNIQYF
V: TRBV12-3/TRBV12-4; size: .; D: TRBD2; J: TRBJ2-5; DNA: TGTGCCACAGCGGGGGGAGAGACCCAGTACTTC; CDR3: CATAGGETQYF
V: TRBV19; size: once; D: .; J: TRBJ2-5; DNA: TGTGCCAGTAGTGACAGCCGCCAAGAGACCCAGTACTTC; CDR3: CASSDSRQETQYF